Each of the 13 T cell receptor beta chains below was sequenced from the same sample in a study of blood T cell repertoires in COVID-19. Profiling relied on immunoSEQ multiplex PCR, and the TCRdb table lists in-frame clones only, not all of them. The sample lists more than 250,000 clones; 65% to 90% were seen once. The sequencing input was PBMCs or T cells enriched from blood (not recorded which). Source of these receptors: a woman aged 18-30 years who had recovered from COVID-19.

The chain links TRBV28 to TRBJ2-1; 9 bases line up with TRBD2. V was pared by 1 base and J by 0 bases, with 7 bases of the junction left unmatched. The germline CDR1 and CDR2 sequences are MDHEN and SYDVKM. This CDR3 spans 18 amino acids. Here the CDR3 DNA reads TGTGCCAGCAGTTTATTTTCTAGCGGGGAAAGCTCCTACAATGAGCAGTTCTTC. Protein sequence: CASSLFSSGESSYNEQFF.

The chain uses TRBV9 and TRBJ1-1; possible D gene TRBD1, 5 bases. The V end was cut by 0 bases, the J end by 1 base, with 10 bases between. The CDR3 length is 15 residues. The V gene's germline CDR1 is SGDLS and CDR2 YYNGEE. The CDR3 sequence is CASSVDLGANTEAFF. As DNA, the CDR3 is TGTGCCAGCAGCGTAGATCTAGGGGCGAACACTGAAGCTTTCTTT.

V gene TRBV6-1 combines with J gene TRBJ2-5; a possible D gene is TRBD2 (5 bases). Trimming stripped 1 base from V and 2 bases from J, with 11 bases between. CDR3 length: 15 residues. Germline-derived CDR1 and CDR2 are MNHNS and SASEGT. The CDR3 nucleotides are TGTGCCAGCAGTGAAGGAAGGGAGTCTCAAGAGACCCAGTACTTC. Translated, it gives CASSEGRESQETQYF.

The table lists this clone with a count of one. The V gene is TRBV12-2, the J gene TRBJ1-2. TRBV12-2 is assigned pseudogene status. The CDR3 is 17 amino acids. As DNA, the CDR3 is TGTGCAAGTCGCTCGGCCCAACCCAGGGAGGGAAACTATGGCTACACCTTC. Protein product: CASRSAQPREGNYGYTF.

This chain uses TRBV7-9 with TRBJ2-7; 7 nucleotides line up with TRBD1. Trimming cost V 6 bases and J 6 bases; bases outside gene matches: 8. Germline CDR1 and CDR2: SEHNR and FQNEAQ (reference sequence). There are 13 residues in the CDR3. CDR3 bases: TGTGCCAGCAGGGGCGGACAGGTGGTCGAGCAGTACTTC. It yields the protein CASRGGQVVEQYF.

The chain employs TRBV27 and TRBJ2-1; tentative D call: TRBD1 (5 bases). The CDR3 contains 16 residues. CDR1 is MNHEY and CDR2 is SMNVEV in the germline V gene (reference sequence). Trimming took 2 bases from V and 4 from J, leaving 15 bases between them. The CDR3 coding sequence is TGTGCCAGCAGTTTAAGGGGCCTCGACCTATACAATGAGCAGTTCTTC. This codes for CASSLRGLDLYNEQFF.

This clone was found once. DNA of the CDR3: TGCGCCAGCAGCTTTGGCCTGAACACTGAAGCTTTCTTT. Translating gives CASSFGLNTEAFF. The chain has TRBV5-1 and TRBJ1-1; no definite D call. CDR3 length equals 13 residues. Germline V gene data show CDR1 as SGHRS and CDR2 as YFSETQ. The V end lost 2 bases, the J end lost 0 bases, and 5 bases lay between the germline ends.

This sequence joins TRBV4-2 and TRBJ1-2; 7 nucleotides line up with TRBD1. There are 19 residues in the CDR3. V lost 0 bases and J lost 1; bases outside the gene matches: 14. Germline V gives CDR1 LGHNA, CDR2 YNFKEQ. The CDR3 DNA sequence: TGTGCCAGCAGCCAAGAAGGCGTAGTGAGGACAGGAGGTAACTATGGCTACACCTTC. Its protein product is CASSQEGVVRTGGNYGYTF.

This clone was counted a single time. The chain couples TRBV28 to TRBJ1-5; D remains unclear. CDR3 size: 12 residues. CDR1 and CDR2 from the germline V gene are MDHEN and SYDVKM. Trimming left V 3 bases short and J 10 bases short, with 10 bases between. In DNA form, the CDR3 reads TGTGCCAGCAGTTTTGGTCAGTTACCCCAGCATTTT. This translates into CASSFGQLPQHF.

The rearrangement joins TRBV5-1 to TRBJ2-2, with TRBD2 as a possible D gene (5 bases). Germline CDR1 is SGHRS and CDR2 is YFSETQ. The CDR3 loop spans 17 amino acids. V was pared by 0 bases and J by 5 bases, with 17 bases between. CDR3 DNA: TGCGCCAGCAGCTTGGCGAAGTGGGAGATTTGGACCGGGGAGCTGTTTTTT. Protein: CASSLAKWEIWTGELFF.

This chain joins TRBV5-8 and TRBJ1-5; D might be TRBD1 (5 bases). This CDR3 has 14 amino acids. The V end lost 7 bases, the J end lost 6 bases, and 17 bases lay between the germline ends. CDR1 and CDR2 from the germline V gene are SGHTS and YDEGEE. The CDR3 here is CASFLPWGGQPQHF. In DNA form, the CDR3 reads TGTGCCAGCTTCCTGCCATGGGGCGGTCAGCCCCAGCATTTT.

This clone showed up just once. The CDR3 nucleotides read TGTGCCAGCAGCGTCGGCCAGCGTGGCTACACCTTC. Its protein is CASSVGQRGYTF. The chain recombines TRBV12-3 or TRBV12-4 with TRBJ1-2; no definite D call. This CDR3 has 12 amino acids. With 6 bases removed from V and 7 bases from J, the gap between germline ends came to 12 bases.

This clone was seen a single time. The chain recombines TRBV29-1 with TRBJ2-5; D call uncertain. V shed 3 bases and J shed 6 bases, with 14 bases lying between them. The CDR3 is 13 residues long. Germline V gene lookup returns CDR1 SQVTM and CDR2 ANQGSEA. The CDR3, as DNA: TGCAGCGTTGACTCCGGGTTTATGCAGACCCAGTACTTC. Translated, it gives CSVDSGFMQTQYF.